What follows is one T cell receptor beta chain and its context. Only in-frame clones appear in the TCRdb table, and some are missing; sequencing was by immunoSEQ multiplex PCR. The table records about 360,000 clones, 80% to 90% of them present only once. This record comes from a study of blood T cell repertoires in COVID-19. Study-level background: Sources were T cells, B-cell-depleted T cells, or PBMCs; the material itself was cDNA or gDNA.

Germline CDR1 MDHEN, CDR2 SYDVKM. V lost 4 bases, J lost 1 base, and 10 bases lay in between. This CDR3 is 14 amino acids long. Sequencing was carried out using peripheral blood. V is TRBV28 and J is TRBJ1-1; D unresolved. This receptor was obtained from a man under 40 with active or convalescent COVID-19. The CDR3 here is CASSSRAWNTEAFF. The CDR3 DNA reads as TGTGCCAGCAGTTCCCGAGCGTGGAACACTGAAGCTTTCTTT.